These 7 T cell receptor beta chains came from one sample sequenced in a study of PD-1 blockade in mismatch repair-deficient tumors. TCRdb keeps only in-frame clones here, not all; method: immunoSEQ multiplex PCR. This sample has roughly 53,000 clones; approximately 80% occur once, and the top ten carry 3.3%. Sequencing used peripheral blood, obtained 4 weeks after starting pembrolizumab. These receptors were collected from an adult with mismatch repair-deficient cancer.

This clone was seen a handful of times. This chain uses TRBV29-1 with TRBJ2-2; the D is unclear. V lost 7 bases and J 2 bases, leaving 14 bases between the germline ends. This CDR3 has 14 residues. Germline V gene lookup returns CDR1 SQVTM and CDR2 ANQGSEA. The CDR3 sequence is CSGARPQNTGELFF. The CDR3 bases are TGCAGCGGCGCGAGACCGCAAAACACCGGGGAGCTGTTTTTT.

The chain has TRBV29-1 and TRBJ2-1; D is unclear. Germline V gene sequence: CDR1 SQVTM, CDR2 ANQGSEA. The CDR3 covers 13 residues. Trimming left V 7 bases short and J 6 bases short, with 16 bases between. CDR3 in DNA: TGCAGCGCCGGCCGCGGTAGTAGCAATGAGCAGTTCTTC. Amino acid sequence: CSAGRGSSNEQFF.

The chain carries TRBV6-5 and TRBJ2-1; 10 nucleotides line up with TRBD2. After removal of 5 bases from V and 7 bases from J, the junction contained 2 bases not matched to a gene. CDR1 is MNHEY and CDR2 is SVGAGI in the germline V gene. This CDR3 is 13 amino acids long. CDR3 coding DNA: TGTGCCAGCAGTCAACTAGCGGGAAATGAGCAGTTCTTC. Its translation is CASSQLAGNEQFF.

The rearrangement joins TRBV27 to TRBJ2-5; a weak D match, TRBD2 (5 bases). The CDR3 runs 15 residues. With 5 bases removed from V and 5 bases from J, the gap between germline ends came to 18 bases. Germline CDR1 MNHEY, CDR2 SMNVEV (reference sequence). Here the CDR3 DNA reads TGTGCCAGCAGTCCCCGACGGGATCCCCGGGAGACCCAGTACTTC. Its protein product is CASSPRRDPRETQYF.

This clone appeared a single time. The same CDR3 is also encoded by other DNA sequences in this sample. The chain carries TRBV9 and TRBJ2-7, with D uncertain. CDR1 SGDLS and CDR2 YYNGEE come from the germline V gene. The ends were cut back, 4 bases at V and 6 bases at J, with 14 bases in the middle. The CDR3 is made up of 13 amino acids. The CDR3 coding sequence is TGTGCCAGCAGCCCTACCCTTTATTCCGAGCAGTACTTC. The encoded protein is CASSPTLYSEQYF.

The chain couples TRBV27 to TRBJ1-3, with D unresolved. Germline CDR1 reads MNHEY; CDR2 reads SMNVEV (reference sequence). This CDR3 is 16 amino acids long. V was pared by 6 bases and J by 0 bases, with 15 bases between. The CDR3: CASSPTGVPSGNTIYF. Here the CDR3 DNA reads TGTGCCAGCAGCCCTACCGGGGTTCCCTCTGGAAACACCATATATTTT.

This clone is medium-sized in the sample. This same CDR3 is encoded by further DNA sequences in the sample. The genes are TRBV5-4 and TRBJ1-2; no clear D gene. Looked up from germline, CDR1 is SGHNT and CDR2 is YYREEE (reference sequence). This CDR3 is built from 15 residues. The V gene lost 2 bases and the J gene lost 4 bases, with 15 bases spanning the gap. CDR3 in amino acids: CASSFFTNPLYGYTF. The CDR3 nucleotides are TGTGCCAGCAGCTTCTTCACAAACCCACTCTATGGCTACACCTTC.